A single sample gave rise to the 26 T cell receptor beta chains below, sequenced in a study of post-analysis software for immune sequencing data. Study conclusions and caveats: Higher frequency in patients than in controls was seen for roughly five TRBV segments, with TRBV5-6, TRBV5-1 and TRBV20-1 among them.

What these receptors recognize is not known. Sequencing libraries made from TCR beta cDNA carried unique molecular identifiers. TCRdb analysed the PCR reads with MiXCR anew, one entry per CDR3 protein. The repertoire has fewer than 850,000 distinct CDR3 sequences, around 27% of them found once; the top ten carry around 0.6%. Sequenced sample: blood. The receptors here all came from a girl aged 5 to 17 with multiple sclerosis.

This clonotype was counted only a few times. In nucleotides, the CDR3 is TGCAGCGTGTACCTAGGTCGCGGGGAGAGTTTTCTGACTCAGCCCCAGCATTTT. This translates into CSVYLGRGESFLTQPQHF. The chain recombines TRBV29-1 with TRBJ1-5, with no clear D. This CDR3 has 18 amino acids. CDR1 SQVTM and CDR2 ANQGSEA come from the germline V gene. V was clipped by 6 bases and J by 6 bases, with 30 bases between them.

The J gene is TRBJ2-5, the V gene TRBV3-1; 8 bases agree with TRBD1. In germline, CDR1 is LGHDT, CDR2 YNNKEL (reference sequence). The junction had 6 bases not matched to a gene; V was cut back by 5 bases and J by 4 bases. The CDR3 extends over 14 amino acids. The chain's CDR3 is CASSSGQVVETQYF. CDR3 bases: TGTGCCAGCAGCTCGGGACAGGTAGTAGAGACCCAGTACTTC.

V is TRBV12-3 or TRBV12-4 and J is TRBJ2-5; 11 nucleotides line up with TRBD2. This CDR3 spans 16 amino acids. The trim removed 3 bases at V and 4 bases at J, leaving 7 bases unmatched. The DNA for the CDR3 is TGTGCCAGCAGTTTGGGGACCGGGACTAGCGGAGAGACCCAGTACTTC. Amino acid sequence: CASSLGTGTSGETQYF.

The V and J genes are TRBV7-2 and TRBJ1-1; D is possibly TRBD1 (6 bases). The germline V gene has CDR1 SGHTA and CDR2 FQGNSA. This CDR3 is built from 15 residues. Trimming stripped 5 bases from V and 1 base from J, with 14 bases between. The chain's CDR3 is CASSHDGGTNTEAFF. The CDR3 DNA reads TGTGCCAGCAGCCACGATGGGGGCACGAACACTGAAGCTTTCTTT.

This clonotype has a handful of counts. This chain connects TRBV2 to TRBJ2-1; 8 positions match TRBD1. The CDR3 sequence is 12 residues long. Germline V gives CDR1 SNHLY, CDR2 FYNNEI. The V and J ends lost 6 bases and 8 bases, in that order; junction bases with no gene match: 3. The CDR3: CASRNRGDEQFF. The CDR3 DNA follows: TGTGCCAGCAGGAACAGGGGGGATGAGCAGTTCTTC.

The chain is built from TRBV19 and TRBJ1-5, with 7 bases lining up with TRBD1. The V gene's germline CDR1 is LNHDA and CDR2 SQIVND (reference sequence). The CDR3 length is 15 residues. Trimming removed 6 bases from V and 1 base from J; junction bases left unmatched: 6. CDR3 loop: CASRETGRSNQPQHF. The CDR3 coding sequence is TGTGCCAGTAGGGAGACAGGGAGAAGCAATCAGCCCCAGCATTTT. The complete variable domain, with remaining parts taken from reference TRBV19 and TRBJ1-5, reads DGGITQSPKYLFRKEGQNVTLSCEQNLNHDAMYWYRQDPGQGLRLIYYSQIVNDFQKGDIAEGYSVSREKKESFPLTVTSAQKNPTAFYLCASRETGRSNQPQHFGDGTRLSIL.

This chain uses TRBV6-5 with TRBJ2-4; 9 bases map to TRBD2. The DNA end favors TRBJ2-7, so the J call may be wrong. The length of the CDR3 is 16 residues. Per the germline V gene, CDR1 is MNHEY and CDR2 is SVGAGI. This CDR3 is CVSLGASGNGAYEQYF. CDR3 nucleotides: TGTGTCAGTCTCGGGGCTAGCGGGAACGGAGCCTACGAGCAGTACTTC.

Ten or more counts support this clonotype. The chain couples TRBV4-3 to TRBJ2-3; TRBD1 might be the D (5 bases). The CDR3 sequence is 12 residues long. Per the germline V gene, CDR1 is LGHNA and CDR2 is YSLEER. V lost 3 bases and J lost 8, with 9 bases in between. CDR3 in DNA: TGCGCCAGCAGCCAGATTCAGGGTACGCAGTATTTT. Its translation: CASSQIQGTQYF.

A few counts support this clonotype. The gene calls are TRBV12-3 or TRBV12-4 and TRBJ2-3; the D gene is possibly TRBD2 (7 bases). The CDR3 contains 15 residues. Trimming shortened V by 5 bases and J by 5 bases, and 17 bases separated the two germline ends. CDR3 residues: CASSTGLGGRDTQYF. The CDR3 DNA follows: TGTGCCAGCAGTACAGGACTGGGGGGGCGAGATACGCAGTATTTT.

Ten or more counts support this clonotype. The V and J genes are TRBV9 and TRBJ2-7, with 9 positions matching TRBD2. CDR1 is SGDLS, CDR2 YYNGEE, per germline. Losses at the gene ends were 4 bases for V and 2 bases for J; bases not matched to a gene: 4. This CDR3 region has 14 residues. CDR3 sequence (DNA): TGTGCCAGCAGCTATAGCGGGAGAACCTACGAGCAGTACTTC. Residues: CASSYSGRTYEQYF.

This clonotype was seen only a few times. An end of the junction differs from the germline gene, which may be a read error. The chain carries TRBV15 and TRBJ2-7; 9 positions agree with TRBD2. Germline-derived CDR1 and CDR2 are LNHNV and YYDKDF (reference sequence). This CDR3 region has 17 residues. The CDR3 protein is CAISRGLVAGGPYEQYF. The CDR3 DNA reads TGTGCCATCAGCAGGGGCCTAGTCGCGGGAGGGCCCTACGAGCAGTACTTC.

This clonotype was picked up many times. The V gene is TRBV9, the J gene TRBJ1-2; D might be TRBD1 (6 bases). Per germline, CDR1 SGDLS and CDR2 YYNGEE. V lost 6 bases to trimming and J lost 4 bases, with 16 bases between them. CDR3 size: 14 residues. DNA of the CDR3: TGTGCCAGCACCAGGGGATCAGGGGTCTATGGCTACACCTTC. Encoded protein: CASTRGSGVYGYTF.

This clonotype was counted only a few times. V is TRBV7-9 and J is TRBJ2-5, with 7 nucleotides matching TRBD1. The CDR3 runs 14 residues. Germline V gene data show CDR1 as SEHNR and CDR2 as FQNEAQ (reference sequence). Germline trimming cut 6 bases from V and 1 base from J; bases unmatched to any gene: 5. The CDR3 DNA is TGTGCCAGCAGGACACGGGACAGCCAAGAGACCCAGTACTTC. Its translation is CASRTRDSQETQYF.

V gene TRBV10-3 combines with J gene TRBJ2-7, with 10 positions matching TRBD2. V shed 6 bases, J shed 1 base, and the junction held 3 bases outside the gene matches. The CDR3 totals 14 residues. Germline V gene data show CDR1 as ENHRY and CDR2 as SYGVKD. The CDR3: CAIRNSGRSYEQYF. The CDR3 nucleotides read TGTGCCATCAGGAATAGCGGGAGGTCCTACGAGCAGTACTTC.

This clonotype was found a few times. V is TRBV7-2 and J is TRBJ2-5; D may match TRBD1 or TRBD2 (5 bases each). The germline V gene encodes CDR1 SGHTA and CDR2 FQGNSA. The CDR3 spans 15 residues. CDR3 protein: CTSSSGRVGRETQYF. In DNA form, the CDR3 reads TGTACAAGCTCTTCAGGGCGGGTTGGCCGAGAGACCCAGTACTTC.

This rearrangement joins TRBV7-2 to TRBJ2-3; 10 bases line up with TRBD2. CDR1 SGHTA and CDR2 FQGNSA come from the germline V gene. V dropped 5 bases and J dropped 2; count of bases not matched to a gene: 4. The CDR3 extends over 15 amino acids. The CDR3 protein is CASSRGLAFTDTQYF. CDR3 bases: TGTGCCAGCAGCCGGGGACTAGCGTTCACAGATACGCAGTATTTT. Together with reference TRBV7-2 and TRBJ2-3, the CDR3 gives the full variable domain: GAGVSQSPSNKVTEKGKDVELRCDPISGHTALYWYRQSLGQGLEFLIYFQGNSAPDKSGLPSDRFSAERTGGSVSTLTIQRTQQEDSAVYLCASSRGLAFTDTQYFGPGTRLTVL.

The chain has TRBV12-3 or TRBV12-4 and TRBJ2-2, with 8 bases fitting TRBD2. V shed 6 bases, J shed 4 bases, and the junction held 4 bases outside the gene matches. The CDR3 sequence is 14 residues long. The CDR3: CASSALAGTGELFF. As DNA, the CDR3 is TGTGCCAGCAGCGCCCTAGCGGGCACCGGGGAGCTGTTTTTT.

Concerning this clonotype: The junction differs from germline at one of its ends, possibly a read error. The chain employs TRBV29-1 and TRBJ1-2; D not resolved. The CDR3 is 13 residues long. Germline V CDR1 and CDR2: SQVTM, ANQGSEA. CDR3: CGVEEAANYGYTF. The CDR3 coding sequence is TGCGGCGTTGAAGAGGCGGCGAACTATGGCTACACCTTC.

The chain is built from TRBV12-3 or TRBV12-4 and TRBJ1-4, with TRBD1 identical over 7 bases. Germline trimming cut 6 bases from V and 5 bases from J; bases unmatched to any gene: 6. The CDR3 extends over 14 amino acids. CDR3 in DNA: TGTGCCAGCAGGCCTGGGACAGCCAATGAAAAACTGTTTTTT. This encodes CASRPGTANEKLFF.

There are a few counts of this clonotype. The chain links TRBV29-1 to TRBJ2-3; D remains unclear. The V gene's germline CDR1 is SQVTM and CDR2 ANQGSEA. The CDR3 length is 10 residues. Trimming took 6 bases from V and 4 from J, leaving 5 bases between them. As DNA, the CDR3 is TGCAGCGTCATCTCAGATACGCAGTATTTT. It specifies CSVISDTQYF.

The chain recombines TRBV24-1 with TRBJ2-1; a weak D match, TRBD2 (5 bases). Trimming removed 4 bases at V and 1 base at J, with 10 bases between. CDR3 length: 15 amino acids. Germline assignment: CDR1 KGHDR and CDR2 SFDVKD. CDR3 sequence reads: CATSEFRGSYNEQFF. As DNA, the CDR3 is TGTGCCACCAGTGAGTTTCGGGGTTCCTACAATGAGCAGTTCTTC.

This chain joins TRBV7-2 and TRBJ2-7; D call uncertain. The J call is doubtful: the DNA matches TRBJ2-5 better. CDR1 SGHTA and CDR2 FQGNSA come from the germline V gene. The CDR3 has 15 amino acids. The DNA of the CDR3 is TGTGCCAGCAGCTTAGGAAGGGTGGTGGTAGAGACCCAGTACTTC. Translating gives CASSLGRVVVETQYF.

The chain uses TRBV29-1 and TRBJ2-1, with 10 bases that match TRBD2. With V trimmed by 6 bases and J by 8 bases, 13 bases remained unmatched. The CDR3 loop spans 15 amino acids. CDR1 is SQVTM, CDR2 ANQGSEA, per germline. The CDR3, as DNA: TGCAGCGTAGAGATAAGCGGGGGGGCATCGGATGAGCAGTTCTTC. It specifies CSVEISGGASDEQFF.

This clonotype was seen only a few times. CDR3 sequence reads: CASSPQSLGSLETQYF. For the CDR3, the DNA is TGTGCCAGCAGCCCCCAAAGTCTGGGGTCGTTGGAGACCCAGTACTTC. The gene calls are TRBV9 and TRBJ2-5; D remains ambiguous. Trimming took 4 bases from V and 5 from J, leaving 21 bases between them. CDR1 and CDR2 from the germline V gene are SGDLS and YYNGEE. The CDR3 has 16 amino acids.

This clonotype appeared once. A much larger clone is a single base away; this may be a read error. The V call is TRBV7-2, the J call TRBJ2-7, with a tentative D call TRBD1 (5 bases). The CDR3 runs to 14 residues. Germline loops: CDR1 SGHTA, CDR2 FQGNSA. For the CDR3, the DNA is TGTGCCAGCTGCTTAGGGGCGAGCTCCTACGAGCAGTACTTC. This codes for CASCLGASSYEQYF. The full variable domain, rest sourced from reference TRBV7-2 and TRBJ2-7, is GAGVSQSPSNKVTEKGKDVELRCDPISGHTALYWYRQSLGQGLEFLIYFQGNSAPDKSGLPSDRFSAERTGGSVSTLTIQRTQQEDSAVYLCASCLGASSYEQYFGPGTRLTVT.

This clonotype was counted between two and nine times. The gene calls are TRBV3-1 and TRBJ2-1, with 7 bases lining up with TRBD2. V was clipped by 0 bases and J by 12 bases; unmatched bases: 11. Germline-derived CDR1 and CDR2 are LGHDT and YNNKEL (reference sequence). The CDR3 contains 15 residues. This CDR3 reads CASSQDLAGIYGQFF. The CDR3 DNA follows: TGTGCCAGCAGCCAAGATTTAGCGGGTATATACGGGCAGTTCTTC.